These 26 T cell receptor beta chains originate from one sample sequenced in a study of cytomegalovirus exposure and HLA in healthy donors. The PCR ran on 60 Vbeta and 13 Jbeta primers. The assay was immunoSEQ multiplex PCR, and TCRdb's table has in-frame clones only and misses some. Counted here are roughly 130,000 clones, 80% to 85% occurring once; the ten biggest clones make up approximately 1%. The sample consisted of PBMCs. The source is a human donor in good health.

This clone was seen once. CDR3 sequence: CASMLGGTLYEQYF. Here the CDR3 DNA reads TGTGCCAGCATGCTTGGCGGGACTTTGTACGAGCAGTACTTC. The chain has TRBV6-1 and TRBJ2-7; the D gene is possibly TRBD2 (6 bases). CDR1 is MNHNS, CDR2 SASEGT, per germline. The CDR3 runs 14 residues. Deletions cut 7 bases from V and 4 bases from J, with 17 bases between.

This sequence joins TRBV16 and TRBJ1-4; TRBD1 is a possible D gene (5 bases). Germline V gene data show CDR1 as KGHSY and CDR2 as FQNENV. The CDR3 length is 15 residues. V was pared by 1 base and J by 8 bases, with 14 bases between. In DNA form, the CDR3 reads TGTGCCAGCAGCCAATATAGAGGGGAGGAGGAAAAACTGTTTTTT. As protein: CASSQYRGEEEKLFF.

The chain uses TRBV7-2 and TRBJ2-7; 7 positions agree with TRBD1. Germline values: CDR1 SGHTA, CDR2 FQGNSA. This CDR3 is 14 amino acids long. V dropped 5 bases and J dropped 0; count of bases not matched to a gene: 4. In DNA form, the CDR3 reads TGTGCCAGCAGCCCCAGACAGGGCTCCTACGAGCAGTACTTC. Translated, it gives CASSPRQGSYEQYF.

V usage is TRBV7-2 and J usage is TRBJ1-2; 7 nucleotides line up with TRBD1. Germline CDR1 and CDR2: SGHTA and FQGNSA. V gave up 6 bases and J gave up 4 bases; unmatched junction bases: 5. The CDR3 sequence is 13 residues long. The CDR3 is CASRAGGFYGYTF. CDR3 DNA: TGTGCCAGCAGGGCAGGGGGTTTCTATGGCTACACCTTC.

The rearrangement uses TRBV28 and TRBJ1-2; D not resolved. Trimming stripped 3 bases from V and 4 bases from J, with 9 bases between. The germline V gene encodes CDR1 MDHEN and CDR2 SYDVKM. The CDR3 loop spans 13 amino acids. The CDR3 is CASSLGRSYGYTF. For the CDR3, the DNA is TGTGCCAGCAGTTTGGGCCGTTCCTATGGCTACACCTTC.

This clone occurred once. The rearrangement links TRBV5-1 to TRBJ1-2, with D possibly TRBD1 on 5 matching bases. The CDR3 has 15 amino acids. V was cut by 0 bases and J by 0 bases, with 9 bases left in between. Germline CDR1 and CDR2: SGHRS and YFSETQ. CDR3 nucleotide sequence: TGCGCCAGCAGCTTGGAGGCAGGGACTAACTATGGCTACACCTTC. It codes for CASSLEAGTNYGYTF.

The chain couples TRBV28 to TRBJ1-1; a possible D gene is TRBD1 (6 bases). V lost 2 bases and J 0 bases, leaving 16 bases between the germline ends. The CDR3 is made up of 17 amino acids. The V gene's germline CDR1 is MDHEN and CDR2 SYDVKM. The CDR3 sequence: CASSLDQWTVMNTEAFF. The DNA of the CDR3 is TGTGCCAGCAGTTTAGACCAATGGACAGTAATGAACACTGAAGCTTTCTTT. The variable domain in full, with the rest retrieved from reference TRBV28 and TRBJ1-1, is DVKVTQSSRYLVKRTGEKVFLECVQDMDHENMFWYRQDPGLGLRLIYFSYDVKMKEKGDIPEGYSVSREKKERFSLILESASTNQTSMYLCASSLDQWTVMNTEAFFGQGTRLTVV.

The genes are TRBV27 and TRBJ1-6, with a weak D call TRBD1 (6 bases). V dropped 5 bases and J dropped 6 bases, with 20 bases sitting between them. The CDR3 covers 17 residues. Looked up from germline, CDR1 is MNHEY and CDR2 is SMNVEV (reference sequence). Written as DNA, the CDR3 is TGTGCCAGCAGTCCACGAGGGGGTATCCTTTTTAATTCACCCCTCCACTTT. Translation: CASSPRGGILFNSPLHF.

CDR3 nucleotide sequence: TGTGCCAGCAGCTTAGAATGGGGACAGGGCTTCTCTGGGGCCAACGTCCTGACTTTC. It codes for CASSLEWGQGFSGANVLTF. The genes are TRBV7-8 and TRBJ2-6; 9 positions agree with TRBD1. CDR1 SGHVS and CDR2 FQNEAQ come from the germline V gene. The length of the CDR3 is 19 residues. The V and J ends lost 1 base and 0 bases, in that order; junction bases with no gene match: 7.

The rearrangement joins TRBV6-6 to TRBJ1-1; D uncertain. Germline lookup yields CDR1 MNHNY and CDR2 SVGAGI (reference sequence). Trimming removed 2 bases from V and 0 bases from J, with 10 bases in between. The CDR3 has 15 residues. CDR3 loop: CASSYPQTLNTEAFF. CDR3 coding DNA: TGTGCCAGCAGTTACCCGCAGACACTGAACACTGAAGCTTTCTTT.

This chain uses TRBV7-2 with TRBJ1-6; TRBD1 matches at 8 bases. The germline V gene has CDR1 SGHTA and CDR2 FQGNSA. The CDR3 consists of 15 residues. Trimming cost V 5 bases and J 8 bases; bases outside gene matches: 8. The CDR3 DNA follows: TGTGCCAGCAGCCTTGGACAGGGTAATGATTCACCCCTCCACTTT. It translates to CASSLGQGNDSPLHF.

The chain couples TRBV9 to TRBJ2-2; no reliable D call. CDR3 length equals 14 residues. Germline values: CDR1 SGDLS, CDR2 YYNGEE. V was shortened by 0 bases and J by 1 base, with 4 bases between the two germline ends. For the CDR3, the DNA is TGTGCCAGCAGCGTAGCTGTGAACACCGGGGAGCTGTTTTTT. Its translation: CASSVAVNTGELFF.

Only one count was recorded for this clone. This chain joins TRBV11-2 and TRBJ1-6, with D possibly being TRBD1 (5 bases). This CDR3 comprises 19 residues. Trimming took off 2 bases at V and 7 bases at J, with 24 bases between the two ends. Per germline, CDR1 SGHAT and CDR2 FQNNGV. The CDR3 sequence: CASSLKAPRLTELNSPLHF. The CDR3 nucleotides read TGTGCCAGCAGCTTAAAGGCCCCCCGGCTGACAGAGCTAAATTCACCCCTCCACTTT.

This chain connects TRBV5-1 to TRBJ2-2; D is unresolved. The length of the CDR3 is 15 residues. V shed 10 bases and J shed 2 bases, with 18 bases lying between them. Germline V gives CDR1 SGHRS, CDR2 YFSETQ. The CDR3 DNA sequence: TGCGCCTCCACAAAAACTCCAGGCAACACCGGGGAGCTGTTTTTT. Translated: CASTKTPGNTGELFF.

The chain combines TRBV15 with TRBJ1-4; D is perhaps TRBD1 (5 bases). The CDR3 totals 16 residues. The V end was cut by 1 base, the J end by 8 bases, with 17 bases between. Per germline, CDR1 LNHNV and CDR2 YYDKDF (reference sequence). CDR3 sequence (DNA): TGTGCCACCAGCAGAGGGGGCACAGGCTGGGGAGAAAAACTGTTTTTT. Translating it yields CATSRGGTGWGEKLFF.

The genes are TRBV9 and TRBJ1-4, with TRBD1 matching over 7 bases. This CDR3 has 16 residues. V lost 4 bases to trimming and J lost 0 bases; unmatched junction nucleotides: 6. From germline, CDR1 is SGDLS and CDR2 YYNGEE. The CDR3 region has the DNA TGTGCCAGCAGCCCCCGGACAGGAACAACTAATGAAAAACTGTTTTTT. This encodes CASSPRTGTTNEKLFF.

This clone is a singleton in its sample. The chain links TRBV6-1 to TRBJ2-1; 9 nucleotides agree with TRBD2. The V and J ends lost 7 bases and 9 bases, in that order; junction bases with no gene match: 7. The germline gives CDR1 MNHNS, CDR2 SASEGT. CDR3 length: 13 residues. The CDR3 is CASIRGGAFEQFF. Written as DNA, the CDR3 is TGTGCCAGCATACGCGGGGGGGCTTTTGAGCAGTTCTTC.

The V call is TRBV4-1, the J call TRBJ2-1, with 11 bases matching TRBD1. Germline V CDR1 and CDR2: MGHRA, YSYEKL. The J segment lost 8 bases and the V segment lost 3 bases, leaving 9 bases of the junction unmatched. The CDR3 has 16 amino acids. The CDR3 DNA is TGCGCCAGCAGCCATGACGGACAGGGGGCGCCCGATGAGCAGTTCTTC. Translation gives CASSHDGQGAPDEQFF.

CDR3 bases: TGTGCCAGCAGCGTACCGGAGGGGGCGGACAGGGGGCTATGGGGCACAGATACGCAGTATTTT. It translates to CASSVPEGADRGLWGTDTQYF. V is TRBV9 and J is TRBJ2-3; 11 nucleotides agree with TRBD1. J was trimmed by 1 base and V by 1 base; bases with no gene match: 17. From germline, CDR1 is SGDLS and CDR2 YYNGEE. The CDR3 is 21 residues long.

V usage is TRBV9 and J usage is TRBJ2-7, with 9 bases fitting TRBD1. The germline V gene has CDR1 SGDLS and CDR2 YYNGEE. This CDR3 contains 14 residues. With V trimmed by 4 bases and J by 9 bases, 11 bases remained unmatched. CDR3 loop: CASSPGTGFTTQYF. CDR3 coding DNA: TGTGCCAGCAGCCCCGGGACAGGGTTTACGACGCAGTACTTC.

The chain has TRBV5-4 and TRBJ2-5; 9 bases are a match to TRBD1. This CDR3 region has 14 residues. CDR1 and CDR2 from the germline V gene are SGHNT and YYREEE (reference sequence). The trim removed 4 bases at V and 2 bases at J, leaving 3 bases unmatched. The CDR3 bases are TGTGCCAGCAGCAAGGACAGGGGACAAGAGACCCAGTACTTC. Residues: CASSKDRGQETQYF.

The chain uses TRBV9 and TRBJ1-6; D is undetermined. V shed 0 bases and J shed 6 bases, with 10 bases lying between them. Germline V gives CDR1 SGDLS, CDR2 YYNGEE. This CDR3 spans 15 amino acids. DNA of the CDR3: TGTGCCAGCAGCGTAGCGGCCAGGCCTAATTCACCCCTCCACTTT. Translation: CASSVAARPNSPLHF.

The J gene is TRBJ1-5, the V gene TRBV19; a weak D match, TRBD1 (6 bases). Per the germline V gene, CDR1 is LNHDA and CDR2 is SQIVND (reference sequence). V was trimmed by 5 bases and J by 5 bases, leaving 13 bases between them. The CDR3 runs to 14 residues. The CDR3 reads CASSVTGGDQPQHF. In DNA, the CDR3 is TGTGCCAGTAGTGTGACAGGAGGCGATCAGCCCCAGCATTTT.

To note about this clone: One junction end does not reproduce the germline sequence, and a read error may be involved. This chain uses TRBV2 with TRBJ2-7, with D possibly being TRBD1 (6 bases). This CDR3 comprises 12 residues. The germline CDR1 and CDR2 sequences are SNHLY and FYNNEI. CDR3 bases: TGTGCCAGCAGAGAAGACAGGTACGAGCAGTACTTC. Its translation is CASREDRYEQYF.

This clone turned up a few times. One junction end does not reproduce the germline sequence, and a read error may be involved. J is TRBJ2-3 and V is TRBV4-2, with a tentative D call TRBD2 (6 bases). Per the germline V gene, CDR1 is LGHNA and CDR2 is YNFKEQ. This CDR3 spans 14 amino acids. The CDR3 region is CASSQAGGGDMQYF. The CDR3 DNA reads as TGTGCCAGCAGCCAAGCCGGAGGAGGGGATATGCAGTATTTT.

In this sample, this clone turned up a few times. J is TRBJ2-7 and V is TRBV19; 9 bases are a match to TRBD1. V was clipped by 5 bases and J by 5 bases; unmatched bases: 13. The germline V gene encodes CDR1 LNHDA and CDR2 SQIVND (reference sequence). There are 16 residues in the CDR3. The DNA of the CDR3 is TGTGCCAGTAGTCTACTCCCGGGACAGGGTGCAAACGAGCAGTACTTC. Translating gives CASSLLPGQGANEQYF.